This record concerns one T cell receptor beta chain sequence. The target antigen is unknown. PCR employed 60 Vbeta and 13 Jbeta primers. TCRdb keeps only in-frame clones here, not all; method: immunoSEQ multiplex PCR. Among around 130,000 clones listed, 65% to 85% were seen once. This sample was taken from a study of cytomegalovirus exposure and HLA in healthy donors. General study results and limits: Based on reports, TCR beta sequences accurately predicted HLA-A and HLA-B alleles for most subjects. Presence/absence analyses assumed roughly uniform sequencing depth across donors. When analyzed later, the rates of TCR association showed variation by HLA locus, with DRB1 the most and HLA-C the fewest.

The CDR3 is 13 amino acids. V shed 0 bases, J shed 6 bases, and the junction held 2 bases outside the gene matches. CDR1 is GTSNPN, CDR2 SVGIG, per germline (reference sequence). The sequenced material came from PBMCs. This sequence joins TRBV30 and TRBJ1-5; TRBD1 matches at 7 bases. This clonotype was obtained from a woman aged 40 to 49 in good health and CMV-seropositive. CDR3 sequence: CAWSVRDSQPQHF. The CDR3 nucleotides are TGTGCCTGGAGTGTACGGGACAGTCAGCCCCAGCATTTT.